Reported below is one T cell receptor (beta chain). The target antigen is unknown. This record belongs to a study of blood T cells in healthy people across ages. Findings and limits, study-wide: Changes in expanded clonotypes were possibly confounded, as the CMV status of donors was unknown.

There are 15 residues in the CDR3. Unmatched junction bases numbered 11, after V lost 9 bases and J lost 5 bases. Germline lookup yields CDR1 ENHRY and CDR2 SYGVKD. Primers used in a second PCR of roughly 6 to 12 cycles were a sample-barcoded 5' primer and a J-beta primer mix. TCRdb used MiXCR to reprocess the 5' RACE reads, holding one entry per CDR3 protein. Altogether around 900,000 distinct CDR3 sequences are present, 29% being singletons, with the ten largest covering 15% to 20%. The chain employs TRBV10-3 and TRBJ2-2; 8 nucleotides align to TRBD1. This clonotype originated in a woman older than 75 in good health. Sequenced: blood. CDR3 sequence (DNA): TGTGCCATTTCCCTCGGACAGGGAAGGACCGGGGAGCTGTTTTTT. It encodes CAISLGQGRTGELFF.